The sequence of this T cell receptor (beta chain) was determined in a study of T-cell memory formation after mild COVID-19. For the study at large: The TCR clusters were mostly specific to one donor.

This clonotype was picked up many times. TCRalpha and TCRbeta libraries used 5'RACE with constant-segment primers and UMIs. From the 5' RACE reads, TCRdb called clonotypes with MiXCR, one entry per CDR3 protein. The sample carries about 39,000 distinct CDR3 sequences, about 6.1% recorded once. The CDR3 runs to 15 residues. Germline values: CDR1 SEHNR, CDR2 FQNEAQ (reference sequence). V lost 1 base, J lost 5 bases, and 14 bases lay in between. The sequenced material came from PBMCs or a T cell subset sorted from them (not recorded which). The chain employs TRBV7-9 and TRBJ1-2; maybe TRBD1 (5 bases). This TCR derives from an adult who had mild COVID-19 (a few samples of this study predate the infection). Cell type and time point are not known. The CDR3 DNA sequence: TGTGCCAGCAGCTTAGGCTCGGGACCGGTGTATGGCTACACCTTC. Its translation is CASSLGSGPVYGYTF.